These 19 T cell receptor beta chains were sequenced from one sample in a study of blood T cell repertoires in COVID-19. The repertoire was sequenced with immunoSEQ multiplex PCR; TCRdb's copy has only in-frame clones and lacks some. The repertoire holds approximately 250,000 clones, with under 90% as singletons. Sequenced material: PBMCs or T cells enriched from blood (not recorded which). The receptors derive from a man younger than 45 with acute COVID-19.

V is TRBV7-8 and J is TRBJ2-1, with 13 bases that match TRBD2. V was clipped by 5 bases and J by 7 bases; unmatched bases: 8. Germline loops: CDR1 SGHVS, CDR2 FQNEAQ. CDR3 length: 16 amino acids. The CDR3 DNA follows: TGTGCCAGCAGCGAACTAGCGGGAGGGCCGATGAATGAGCAGTTCTTC. Encoded protein: CASSELAGGPMNEQFF. Complete variable domain (other parts from reference TRBV7-8 and TRBJ2-1): GAGVSQSPRYKVAKRGQDVALRCDPISGHVSLFWYQQALGQGPEFLTYFQNEAQLDKSGLPSDRFFAERPEGSVSTLKIQRTQQEDSAVYLCASSELAGGPMNEQFFGPGTRLTVL.

CDR3 sequence (DNA): TGTGCCAGCACAGGACAGGCAAGGGACAATGAGCAGTTCTTC. Translated, it gives CASTGQARDNEQFF. This sequence joins TRBV25-1 and TRBJ2-1, with 7 nucleotides matching TRBD1. J gave up 5 bases and V 7 bases, and 8 bases lay outside the gene matches. Germline lookup yields CDR1 MGHDK and CDR2 SYGVNS. The CDR3 loop spans 14 amino acids. Full variable domain (outside the CDR3, taken from reference TRBV25-1 and TRBJ2-1): EADIYQTPRYLVIGTGKKITLECSQTMGHDKMYWYQQDPGMELHLIHYSYGVNSTEKGDLSSESTVSRIRTEHFPLTLESARPSHTSQYLCASTGQARDNEQFFGPGTRLTVL.

V and J are TRBV28 and TRBJ2-1, with D perhaps matching TRBD2 (5 bases). The ends were cut back, 8 bases at V and 7 bases at J, with 9 bases in the middle. CDR1 is MDHEN and CDR2 is SYDVKM in the germline V gene. The CDR3 is made up of 11 amino acids. The CDR3, as DNA: TGTGCCAGCGGGAAGCGGAATGAGCAGTTCTTC. Its translation is CASGKRNEQFF. Complete variable domain (other parts from reference TRBV28 and TRBJ2-1): DVKVTQSSRYLVKRTGEKVFLECVQDMDHENMFWYRQDPGLGLRLIYFSYDVKMKEKGDIPEGYSVSREKKERFSLILESASTNQTSMYLCASGKRNEQFFGPGTRLTVL.

This clone was counted a single time. The chain is built from TRBV6-5 and TRBJ2-1; possible D gene TRBD1, 5 bases. Trimming removed 2 bases from V and 7 bases from J, with 9 bases in between. The germline CDR1 and CDR2 sequences are MNHEY and SVGAGI. This CDR3 region has 13 residues. The CDR3 spells CASSYGHRNEQFF. DNA for the CDR3: TGTGCCAGCAGTTACGGACACCGTAATGAGCAGTTCTTC.

This chain uses TRBV11-2 with TRBJ2-1; 8 bases are shared with TRBD2. Germline V gene lookup returns CDR1 SGHAT and CDR2 FQNNGV. V trimming: 5 bases; J trimming: 2 bases; junction bases outside the gene matches: 14. CDR3 size: 18 residues. DNA for the CDR3: TGTGCCAGCAGCCTCATTGCCCCCAGCGGGGGCCCCTACAATGAGCAGTTCTTC. Residues: CASSLIAPSGGPYNEQFF.

CDR3: CASSLAFGSGRGDTQYF. For the CDR3, the DNA is TGTGCCAGCAGCTTGGCCTTTGGTAGCGGCCGCGGTGATACGCAGTATTTT. V is TRBV5-4 and J is TRBJ2-3, with D perhaps matching TRBD2 (6 bases). Trimming took 0 bases from V and 6 from J, leaving 20 bases between them. The CDR3 length is 17 residues. CDR1 is SGHNT, CDR2 YYREEE, per germline (reference sequence).

The gene calls are TRBV7-9 and TRBJ2-7, with 8 bases that match TRBD2. The germline gives CDR1 SEHNR, CDR2 FQNEAQ (reference sequence). CDR3 length equals 12 residues. Trimming took 3 bases from V and 7 from J; bases not matched to a gene: 2. For the CDR3, the DNA is TGTGCCAGCAGCTTCGCGGGGGGAGAGCAGTACGTC. Protein: CASSFAGGEQYV.

Here the CDR3 reads CASSGRQGGQYNEQFF. The CDR3 DNA follows: TGTGCCAGCAGTGGACGACAGGGCGGCCAATACAATGAGCAGTTCTTC. The chain is built from TRBV6-1 and TRBJ2-1, with 7 bases that match TRBD1. Germline values: CDR1 MNHNS, CDR2 SASEGT. The V segment lost 4 bases and the J segment 4 bases; nucleotides outside the gene matches: 10. CDR3 length: 16 residues.

The rearrangement joins TRBV5-4 to TRBJ2-2; 10 bases are a match to TRBD1. V was pared by 4 bases and J by 2 bases, with 5 bases of the junction left unmatched. The CDR3 sequence is 16 residues long. From germline, CDR1 is SGHNT and CDR2 YYREEE (reference sequence). CDR3 nucleotides: TGTGCCAGCAGCCAGGGACAGGGGTTAAACACCGGGGAGCTGTTTTTT. Translated, it gives CASSQGQGLNTGELFF.

This clone was picked up one time. This sequence joins TRBV9 and TRBJ2-3; 12 bases are shared with TRBD1. Germline-derived CDR1 and CDR2 are SGDLS and YYNGEE. V lost 1 base and J lost 4; bases outside the gene matches: 13. The length of the CDR3 is 19 residues. CDR3 bases: TGTGCCAGCAGCGTATATGGGGAAGGTGGGACAGGGGGCGCAGATACGCAGTATTTT. Amino acid sequence: CASSVYGEGGTGGADTQYF. Full variable domain (outside the CDR3, taken from reference TRBV9 and TRBJ2-3): DSGVTQTPKHLITATGQRVTLRCSPRSGDLSVYWYQQSLDQGLQFLIQYYNGEERAKGNILERFSAQQFPDLHSELNLSSLELGDSALYFCASSVYGEGGTGGADTQYFGPGTRLTVL.

V gene TRBV29-1 combines with J gene TRBJ2-1; 9 bases line up with TRBD2. In germline, CDR1 is SQVTM, CDR2 ANQGSEA. This CDR3 is built from 12 residues. Trimming removed 8 bases from V and 7 bases from J; junction bases left unmatched: 6. CDR3 amino acids: CSPRTSVNEQFF. In DNA form, the CDR3 reads TGCAGCCCGAGGACTAGCGTGAATGAGCAGTTCTTC.

The chain employs TRBV24-1 and TRBJ1-1, with TRBD1 matching over 7 bases. The germline V gene has CDR1 KGHDR and CDR2 SFDVKD. The CDR3 extends over 13 amino acids. Losses at the gene ends were 10 bases for V and 5 bases for J; bases not matched to a gene: 9. CDR3 nucleotides: TGTGCCACTAGACAGGGCTGGGATACTGAAGCTTTCTTT. Protein sequence: CATRQGWDTEAFF.

This chain connects TRBV10-3 to TRBJ1-1; no definite D call. The CDR3 loop spans 16 amino acids. V lost 4 bases and J lost 4, with 19 bases in between. The V gene's germline CDR1 is ENHRY and CDR2 SYGVKD. In nucleotides, the CDR3 is TGTGCCATCAGTGCCCGGTTAGTATTGAGGAGCACTGAAGCTTTCTTT. Amino acid sequence: CAISARLVLRSTEAFF.

The chain has TRBV9 and TRBJ1-1; 7 positions agree with TRBD1. V lost 3 bases, J lost 10 bases, and 6 bases stayed unmatched. The CDR3 covers 12 residues. CDR1 SGDLS and CDR2 YYNGEE come from the germline V gene. The CDR3 spells CASSGPGQRAFF. CDR3 DNA sequence: TGTGCCAGCAGCGGACCGGGACAGAGAGCTTTCTTT.

This rearrangement joins TRBV5-1 to TRBJ2-1; D is unresolved. V lost 0 bases, J lost 0 bases, and 10 bases lay in between. CDR1 is SGHRS and CDR2 is YFSETQ in the germline V gene. The length of the CDR3 is 16 residues. CDR3 residues: CASSLGSYDSYNEQFF. The DNA of the CDR3 is TGCGCCAGCAGCTTGGGTAGCTACGACTCCTACAATGAGCAGTTCTTC.

The chain employs TRBV18 and TRBJ1-2; 8 bases are a match to TRBD1. CDR1 is KGHSH and CDR2 is LQKENI in the germline V gene. The junction had 4 bases not matched to a gene; V was cut back by 6 bases and J by 1 base. The CDR3 has 14 residues. The CDR3 DNA reads TGTGCCAGCTCCCAAACAGGGGGTAACTATGGCTACACCTTC. It codes for CASSQTGGNYGYTF.

The chain recombines TRBV4-1 with TRBJ2-1, with TRBD2 identical over 7 bases. Looked up from germline, CDR1 is MGHRA and CDR2 is YSYEKL. V shed 4 bases, J shed 3 bases, and the junction held 9 bases outside the gene matches. The CDR3 consists of 16 residues. This CDR3 reads CASSPMAGVFYNEQFF. The CDR3 DNA reads TGCGCCAGCAGCCCCATGGCGGGAGTGTTCTACAATGAGCAGTTCTTC.

This chain joins TRBV25-1 and TRBJ2-3, with D perhaps matching TRBD1 (7 bases). The germline gives CDR1 MGHDK, CDR2 SYGVNS. The CDR3 consists of 18 residues. The V gene lost 4 bases and the J gene lost 3 bases, with 23 bases spanning the gap. CDR3 DNA: TGTGCCAGCAGTGGCTCCTTATATGACCCAGGGGGGACAGATACGCAGTATTTT. Its translation: CASSGSLYDPGGTDTQYF.

V is TRBV9 and J is TRBJ2-1; 11 bases line up with TRBD2. Germline V gives CDR1 SGDLS, CDR2 YYNGEE. Unmatched junction bases numbered 9, after V lost 3 bases and J lost 7 bases. The CDR3 sequence is 16 residues long. Here the CDR3 reads CASSAVTSGNLNEQFF. The CDR3 region has the DNA TGTGCCAGCAGCGCCGTGACTAGCGGGAACCTAAATGAGCAGTTCTTC.